This T cell receptor beta chain is drawn from a study of glioma-infiltrating T cells after dendritic cell vaccination. As to time point: after dendritic cell vaccination, including at tumor progression/relapse. Only patients with spare fresh-frozen tumor and over two years of follow-up were included. Primers: 60 V beta forward and 13 J beta reverse. Repertoires were generated with immunoSEQ multiplex PCR, while TCRdb's copy carries only in-frame clones and drops some. The repertoire holds 91,000 or so clones, with around 80% as singletons. A note on this clone: The antigen is undetermined.

The study, taken as a whole, reports: Only a small number of patients had complete blood and tumor samples. Higher TCR clonality did not directly relate to longer survival.

Trimming at V came to 4 bases and at J to 7 bases, leaving 9 bases not matched to a gene. The germline CDR1 and CDR2 sequences are LNHDA and SQIVND (reference sequence). The CDR3 length is 15 residues. The clonotype originates from a human donor with glioblastoma. The V gene is TRBV19, the J gene TRBJ1-5, with TRBD1 matching 8 bases. The sequenced sample was blood, obtained after dendritic cell vaccination. For the CDR3, the DNA is TGTGCCAGTAGTACCCTCAGGACAGGGTGGCAGCCCCAGCATTTT. This encodes CASSTLRTGWQPQHF.